Listed below are T cell receptor beta chains from one sample, sequenced in a study. One entry per CDR3 protein, called by TCRdb with MiXCR from the RT-PCR reads. The sample carries fewer than 800,000 distinct CDR3 sequences, about 14% recorded once. Sequenced: memory CD4+ T cells from blood. The receptor set was obtained from a female donor in good health, serving as a healthy control. CDR3s include the opening cysteine and the closing phenylalanine or tryptophan. A D gene is named only where the DNA matches it firmly. Clone size appears in some rows only: once, few, many, or a class for an expanded clone.

d_call clone_size j_call v_call cdr3_nt cdr3_aa
- many TRBJ2-3 TRBV20-1 TGCAGTGCTCTGACAGATTCCACAGATACGCAGTATTTT CSALTDSTDTQYF
TRBD1 few TRBJ2-3 TRBV5-6 TGTGCCAGCAGCTCCGGGACAGGGGGGGATACGCAGTATTTT CASSSGTGGDTQYF
- many TRBJ2-7 TRBV7-2 TGTGCCAGCAGCCTCTTTGGGAGCGGGACATCCTACGAGCAGTACTTC CASSLFGSGTSYEQYF
TRBD1 many TRBJ2-7 TRBV12-3/TRBV12-4 TGTGCCAGCAGTTCGAGGACAGGGGATAGGGCGCAGTACTTC CASSSRTGDRAQYF
TRBD1 many TRBJ2-3 TRBV29-1 TGCAGCGTGCGGACAGGGGCTAGACTGAAGAGCACAGATACGCAGTATTTT CSVRTGARLKSTDTQYF
- - TRBJ2-7 TRBV11-1 TGTGCCAGCAGCCCGCAGCGGGCTCACTCCTACGAGCAGTACTTC CASSPQRAHSYEQYF
- - TRBJ2-7 TRBV6-2/TRBV6-3 TGTGCCAGCAGTTACTCGACACGGAACGAGCAGTACTTC CASSYSTRNEQYF
- - TRBJ1-2 TRBV12-3/TRBV12-4 TGTGCCAGCAGTCCCGGGAGTGGCAGGTCGGGGATTAACTATGGCTACACCTTC CASSPGSGRSGINYGYTF
- - TRBJ2-1 TRBV7-3 TGTGCCAGCAGCTTAACGTTGGGGAGAGGGGGCAATGAGCAGTTCTTC CASSLTLGRGGNEQFF
- few TRBJ2-2 TRBV6-5 TGTGCCAGCAAGGCCCAGCTGAACACCGGGGAGCTGTTTTTT CASKAQLNTGELFF
- - TRBJ2-1 TRBV6-2/TRBV6-3 TGTGCCAGCAGTTATAGGGGCCCTTTAGGTGAGCAGTTCTTC CASSYRGPLGEQFF
- many TRBJ1-2 TRBV5-1 TGCGCCAGCAGCGGAGGTGGGGGGATGACTAACTATGGCTACACCTTC CASSGGGGMTNYGYTF
- - TRBJ2-3 TRBV6-5 TGTGCCAGCAGTTACTCGCGAGGGGGAGGCACAGATACGCAGTATTTT CASSYSRGGGTDTQYF
TRBD2 - TRBJ2-7 TRBV20-1 TGCAGTGCGACCCTAGCGGGGAGGGAGCAGTACTTC CSATLAGREQYF
- many TRBJ2-1 TRBV7-2 TGTGCCAGCAGCTTCGGGCTGCGAGGATTCTTC CASSFGLRGFF
- few TRBJ2-5 TRBV11-2 TGTGCCAGCAGCTGGGTGGTTGGCGGACCCCAGACCCAGTACTTC CASSWVVGGPQTQYF
- - TRBJ1-1 TRBV24-1 TGTGCCTCCTCGGACATACTGAACACTGAAGCTTTCTTT CASSDILNTEAFF
TRBD2 many TRBJ2-3 TRBV20-1 TGCAGTGCTAGAGAGGGAACTAGCGGAACAGATACGCAGTATTTT CSAREGTSGTDTQYF
TRBD1 - TRBJ1-1 TRBV5-1 TGCGCCAGCAGCGGGGGACAGGCGGACACTGAAGCTTTCTTT CASSGGQADTEAFF
- many TRBJ1-2 TRBV20-1 TGCAGTGCTAGAGACTTAAGGACAGCTAACTATGGCTACACCTTC CSARDLRTANYGYTF
- few TRBJ2-3 TRBV9 TGTGCCAGCAGCGCCTGGACCTCAGATACGCAGTATTTT CASSAWTSDTQYF
- few TRBJ2-2 TRBV10-3 TGTGCCGCCGCCTTGGGCGCCGGCGCCACCGGGGAGCTGTTTTTT CAAALGAGATGELFF
TRBD2 - TRBJ2-7 TRBV9 TGTGCCAGCAGCGTAAGCGGGAGAAGGGACGAGCAGTACTTC CASSVSGRRDEQYF
- - TRBJ2-5 TRBV5-6 TGTGCCAGCAGCTCCCACAGGGTTACCCAAGAGACCCAGTACTTC CASSSHRVTQETQYF
- many TRBJ2-7 TRBV20-1 TGCAGTGCCCGAGGGGGGATCTACGAGCAGTACTTC CSARGGIYEQYF
- - TRBJ2-5 TRBV5-1 TGCGCCAGCAGCTTGGTGGCAGAGGGGGGGACCCAGTACTTC CASSLVAEGGTQYF
TRBD1 few TRBJ1-2 TRBV12-3/TRBV12-4 TGTGCCAGCAGTTGGGACAGTATTAACTATGGCTACACCTTC CASSWDSINYGYTF
TRBD2 few TRBJ2-1 TRBV20-1 TGCAGTGTGACTAGCGGGGGAAGCTCCTACAATGAGCAGTTCTTC CSVTSGGSSYNEQFF
TRBD1 many TRBJ2-7 TRBV5-6 TGTGCCAGCAGCCGGGACAGGATCTCCTACGAGCAGTACTTC CASSRDRISYEQYF
TRBD1 - TRBJ1-6 TRBV20-1 TGCAGTGCTAGTCAGGGGGCAAGTGGTGATTCACCCCTCCACTTT CSASQGASGDSPLHF
- - TRBJ2-5 TRBV7-3 TGTGCCAGCAGCTTAACGGGCTGGGCGGCAGAGACCCAGTACTTC CASSLTGWAAETQYF
- many TRBJ2-7 TRBV20-1 TGCAGTGCTAGAGAATCCCCAGCCTACGAGCAGTACTTC CSARESPAYEQYF
- many TRBJ2-5 TRBV10-3 TGTGCCATCAAGAACAGGGATGAAGAGACCCAGTACTTC CAIKNRDEETQYF
- - TRBJ1-4 TRBV6-5 TGTGCCAGCAGTTACTCGCCGGCGGGGGCTGGTAATGAAAAACTGTTTTTT CASSYSPAGAGNEKLFF
- - TRBJ2-5 TRBV29-1 TGCAGCGTTGCTCGGGGAGGAGGGGAGACCCAGTACTTC CSVARGGGETQYF
TRBD2 few TRBJ2-2 TRBV24-1 TGTGCCACCAGTGACCCCGGGGGAGGGCCGTTCACCGGGGAGCTGTTTTTT CATSDPGGGPFTGELFF
TRBD1 - TRBJ1-1 TRBV28 TGTGCCAGCAGTTCCTGGACAGGAGGTGAAGCTTTCTTT CASSSWTGGEAFF